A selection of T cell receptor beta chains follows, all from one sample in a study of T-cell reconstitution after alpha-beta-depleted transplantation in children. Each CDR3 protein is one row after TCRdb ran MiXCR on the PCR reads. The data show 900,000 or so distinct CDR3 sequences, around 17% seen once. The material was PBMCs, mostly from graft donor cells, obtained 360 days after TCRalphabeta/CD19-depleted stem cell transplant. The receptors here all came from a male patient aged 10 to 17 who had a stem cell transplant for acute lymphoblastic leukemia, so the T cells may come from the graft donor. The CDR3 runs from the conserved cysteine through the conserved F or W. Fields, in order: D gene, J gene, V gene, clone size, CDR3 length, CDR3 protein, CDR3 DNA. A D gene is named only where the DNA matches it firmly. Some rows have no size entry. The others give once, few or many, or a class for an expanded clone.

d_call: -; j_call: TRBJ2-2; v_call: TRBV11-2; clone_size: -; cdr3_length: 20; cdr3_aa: CASSLDGVGYPFANTGELFF; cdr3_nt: TGTGCCAGCAGCTTAGACGGAGTGGGGTATCCGTTCGCGAACACCGGGGAGCTGTTTTTT
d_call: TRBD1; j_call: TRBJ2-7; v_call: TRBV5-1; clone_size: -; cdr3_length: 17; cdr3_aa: CASSLGAGGYSSYEQYF; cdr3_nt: TGCGCCAGCAGCTTAGGAGCAGGGGGCTACAGCTCCTACGAGCAGTACTTC
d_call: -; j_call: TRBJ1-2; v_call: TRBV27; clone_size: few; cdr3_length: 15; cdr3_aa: CASSHGAGRNYGYTF; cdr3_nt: TGTGCCAGCAGCCACGGTGCGGGGCGGAACTATGGCTACACCTTC
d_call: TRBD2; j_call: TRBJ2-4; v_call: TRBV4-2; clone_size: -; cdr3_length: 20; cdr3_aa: CASSQDIGLAYELAKNIQYF; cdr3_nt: TGTGCCAGCAGCCAAGATATAGGACTAGCATATGAACTAGCCAAAAACATTCAGTACTTC
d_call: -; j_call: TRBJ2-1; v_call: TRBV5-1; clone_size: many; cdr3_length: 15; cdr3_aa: CASSSTGRSYNEQFF; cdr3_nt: TGCGCCAGCAGCTCGACGGGGCGCTCCTACAATGAGCAGTTCTTC
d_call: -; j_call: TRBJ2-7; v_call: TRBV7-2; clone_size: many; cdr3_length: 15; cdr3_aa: CASSFQLGLMYEQYF; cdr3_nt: TGTGCCAGCAGCTTCCAACTCGGACTAATGTACGAGCAGTACTTC
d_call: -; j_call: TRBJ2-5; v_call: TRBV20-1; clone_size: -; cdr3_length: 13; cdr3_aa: CSARRTDKETQYF; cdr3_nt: TGCAGTGCTCGACGGACAGATAAAGAGACCCAGTACTTC
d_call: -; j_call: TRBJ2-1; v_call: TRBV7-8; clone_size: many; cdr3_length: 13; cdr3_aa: CASSLGPIDEQFF; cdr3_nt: TGTGCCAGCAGCTTAGGGCCGATCGATGAGCAGTTCTTC
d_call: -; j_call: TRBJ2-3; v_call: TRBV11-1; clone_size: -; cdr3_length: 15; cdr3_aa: CASSLGDGGTDTQYF; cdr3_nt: TGTGCCAGCAGCTTAGGGGACGGCGGCACAGATACGCAGTATTTT
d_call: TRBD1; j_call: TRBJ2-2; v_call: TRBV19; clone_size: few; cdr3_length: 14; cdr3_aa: CASSPQGGGGELFF; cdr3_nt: TGTGCCAGTAGTCCACAGGGGGGAGGCGGGGAGCTGTTTTTT
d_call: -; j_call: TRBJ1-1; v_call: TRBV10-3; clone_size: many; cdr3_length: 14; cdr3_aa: CAITNGPGDTEAFF; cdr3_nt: TGTGCCATCACCAATGGTCCGGGCGACACTGAAGCTTTCTTT
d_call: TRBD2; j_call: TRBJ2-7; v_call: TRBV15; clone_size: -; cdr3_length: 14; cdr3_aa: CATSERDYSYEQYF; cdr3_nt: TGTGCCACCAGCGAGCGGGACTACTCCTACGAGCAGTACTTC
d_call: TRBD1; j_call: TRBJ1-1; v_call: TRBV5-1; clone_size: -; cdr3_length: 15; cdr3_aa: CASRPQGARNTEAFF; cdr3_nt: TGCGCCAGCAGGCCACAGGGGGCGCGGAACACTGAAGCTTTCTTT
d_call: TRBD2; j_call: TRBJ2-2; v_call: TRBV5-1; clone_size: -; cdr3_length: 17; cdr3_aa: CASSFLTGLTSGSDLFF; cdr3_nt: TGCGCCAGCAGCTTCTTAACCGGCCTGACTAGCGGGAGCGATCTGTTTTTT
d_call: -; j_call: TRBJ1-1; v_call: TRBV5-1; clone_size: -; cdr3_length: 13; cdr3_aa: CASSRTRDTEAFF; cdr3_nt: TGCGCCAGCAGCCGGACCCGGGACACTGAAGCTTTCTTT
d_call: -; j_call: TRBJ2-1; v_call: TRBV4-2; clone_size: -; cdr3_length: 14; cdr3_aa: CASSPLESDNEQFF; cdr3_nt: TGTGCCAGCAGCCCTCTTGAGTCTGACAATGAGCAGTTCTTC
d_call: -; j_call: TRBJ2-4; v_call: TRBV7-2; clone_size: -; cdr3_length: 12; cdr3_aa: CASSYPGAIQYF; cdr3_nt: TGTGCCAGCAGCTACCCCGGAGCAATTCAGTACTTC
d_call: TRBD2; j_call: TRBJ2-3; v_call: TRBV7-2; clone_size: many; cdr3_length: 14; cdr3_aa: CASSLTSVIVTQYF; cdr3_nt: TGTGCCAGCAGCCTAACTAGCGTCATAGTTACGCAGTATTTT
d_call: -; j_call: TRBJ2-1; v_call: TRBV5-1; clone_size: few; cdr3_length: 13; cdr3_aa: CASSRGGNNEQFF; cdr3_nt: TGCGCCAGCAGCAGGGGCGGAAACAATGAGCAGTTCTTC
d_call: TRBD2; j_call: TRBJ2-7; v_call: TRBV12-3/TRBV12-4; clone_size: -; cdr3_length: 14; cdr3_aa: CASSSTSGINEQYF; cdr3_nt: TGTGCCAGCAGTTCGACTAGCGGGATAAACGAGCAGTACTTC